The clone carrying this T cell receptor beta chain has at least ten counts. This entry comes from a study of shared clonotypes between healthy human individuals. Clones were read by immunoSEQ multiplex PCR, and TCRdb kept only the in-frame ones, dropping some. The sample has more than 1 million clones; approximately 78% are singletons. Specimen: memory CD4+ T cells from PBMCs. Subset here: CD45RA-negative fraction. This sequence was found in a man between 18 and 35 years old in good health. Some clones in this sample may be carry-over from other donors' samples.

The CDR3 reads CAISRGPTSGTEDTQYF. In nucleotides, the CDR3 is TGTGCCATCAGTCGGGGCCCGACTAGCGGGACAGAAGATACGCAGTATTTT. The rearrangement uses TRBV10-3 and TRBJ2-3; 11 nucleotides align to TRBD2. The V and J ends lost 5 bases and 5 bases, in that order; junction bases with no gene match: 12. The length of the CDR3 is 17 residues. The germline V gene has CDR1 ENHRY and CDR2 SYGVKD.